This TCR beta chain was documented in a study of CD8+CD57+ T cells in acquired aplastic anemia. Across the study: CD4+ reads averaged approximately 9.9 million in healthy donors.

As regards this clonotype: The antigen remains undetermined.

The CDR3 spans 19 residues. Trimming cost V 3 bases and J 10 bases; bases outside gene matches: 17. In germline, CDR1 is LNHNV, CDR2 YYDKDF (reference sequence). CDR3 and TCR beta VDJ profiling relied on genomic DNA as the template. TCRdb passed the reads through MiXCR, listing each CDR3 protein once. The data show about 170,000 distinct CDR3 sequences, with under 75% seen just once and roughly 42% held by the top ten. Study-level results: Patients shared around 30 CD8+ CDR3 sequences with controls. CD8+ Simpson's diversity in patients was not significantly different from that in controls.

What was sequenced was sorted CD4+, CD8+, or CD8+CD57+ T cells (not recorded which) from PBMCs. This rearrangement joins TRBV15 to TRBJ2-1, with 14 bases lining up with TRBD2. The receptor's source is a human donor in good health. This chain's CDR3 is CATSSSDALGLAGVKEQFF. The CDR3 bases are TGTGCCACCAGCAGCTCGGATGCCCTGGGACTAGCGGGAGTGAAGGAGCAGTTCTTC. The variable domain in full, with the rest retrieved from reference TRBV15 and TRBJ2-1, is DAMVIQNPRYQVTQFGKPVTLSCSQTLNHNVMYWYQQKSSQAPKLLFHYYDKDFNNEADTPDNFQSRRPNTSFCFLDIRSPGLGDTAMYLCATSSSDALGLAGVKEQFFGPGTRLTVL.